This TCR beta chain was obtained from a study of chemoradiotherapy in HPV16-positive cancers (dated by TCRdb to the early 2020s). With regard to the full study: Functional T-cell assays on cells from a couple of HPV16-positive patients defined candidate HPV-specific T-cell clones and common TCR motifs. Next, the candidate HPV-specific TCRs and motifs were followed in TCR repertoires from approximately 82 patients with HPV-related cancers. The study set out to ask whether T-cell immunity against the HPV oncoproteins E6 and E7 changes over the course of chemoradiotherapy and whether that immunity affects survival. On the study overall, not on this receptor specifically: Expansion of candidate HPV-specific clones and E7-related TCR motifs was observed in the tumor microenvironment during treatment, whereas no such expansion was observed for non-HPV-specific T cells. In HPV16-positive patients, expansion of HPV-responsive T cells during chemoradiotherapy was found to be associated with improved recurrence-free survival. The functional definition of HPV-specific T cells was derived from only two HPV16-positive patients, and the survival association was reported for HPV16-positive patients.

On this clone itself: Its antigen is not yet known. Within one base of it there is no much larger clone, and no base qualities were kept.

To prepare the library, the immunoSEQ multiplex PCR assay was applied. Here the immuneACCESS table is served through TCRdb, limited to in-frame sequences with V and J called. Missing clones are a known gap in these copies; in checked studies unresolved V genes cover under half, and the rest lacks a known reason. The sample has about 5,000 clones on record, 70% to 80% of them singletons. Jointly, the top ten make up 6.1% of the sample. Because repertoires were sampled repeatedly during chemoradiotherapy, clonal expansion in the tumor microenvironment could be followed. Counted from cysteine to phenylalanine, this CDR3 has 18 amino acids. Solely the CDR3 DNA is kept, with 54 bases framed from the first base. CDR1 and CDR2 were assigned from the germline V gene (reference sequence) as LNHDA and SQIVND. Trimming takes 6 bases off V and 0 bases off J; junction bases not matched to a gene: 12.

The receptor was derived from a human donor with HPV-associated anogenital cancer. The sequences come from tumor tissue, collected from a patient who underwent chemoradiotherapy. The rearrangement combines TRBV19 with TRBJ1-3; 9 nucleotides in the junction match TRBD1. The bases are TGTGCCAGTAGGAAGAAGGGACAGGGAATAGACTCTGGAAACACCATATATTTT. Its protein product is CASRKKGQGIDSGNTIYF.